This T cell receptor (beta chain) was identified in a study of identical twins. Findings and caveats of the study: Twins' excess sharing was less marked for out-of-frame beta sequences.

One entry per CDR3 protein, called by TCRdb with MiXCR from the 5' RACE reads. The sample has approximately 500,000 distinct CDR3 sequences, approximately 24% seen once. In regard to this clonotype: Its antigen is still unknown.

The data were also submitted as part of a second study, on T cells expressing NK-cell markers.

The sample was CD4+ T cells sorted from blood. This sequence originates from a woman aged 18-29 years in good health.

CDR3 loop: CASILAGAGTDTQYF. The CDR3 DNA follows: TGTGCCAGCATTCTAGCGGGGGCGGGCACAGATACGCAGTATTTT. This chain connects TRBV5-5 to TRBJ2-3, with TRBD2 matching 10 bases. V lost 6 bases and J lost 1; bases outside the gene matches: 5. The CDR3 consists of 15 residues. Germline CDR1 is SGHKS and CDR2 is YYEKEE (reference sequence).